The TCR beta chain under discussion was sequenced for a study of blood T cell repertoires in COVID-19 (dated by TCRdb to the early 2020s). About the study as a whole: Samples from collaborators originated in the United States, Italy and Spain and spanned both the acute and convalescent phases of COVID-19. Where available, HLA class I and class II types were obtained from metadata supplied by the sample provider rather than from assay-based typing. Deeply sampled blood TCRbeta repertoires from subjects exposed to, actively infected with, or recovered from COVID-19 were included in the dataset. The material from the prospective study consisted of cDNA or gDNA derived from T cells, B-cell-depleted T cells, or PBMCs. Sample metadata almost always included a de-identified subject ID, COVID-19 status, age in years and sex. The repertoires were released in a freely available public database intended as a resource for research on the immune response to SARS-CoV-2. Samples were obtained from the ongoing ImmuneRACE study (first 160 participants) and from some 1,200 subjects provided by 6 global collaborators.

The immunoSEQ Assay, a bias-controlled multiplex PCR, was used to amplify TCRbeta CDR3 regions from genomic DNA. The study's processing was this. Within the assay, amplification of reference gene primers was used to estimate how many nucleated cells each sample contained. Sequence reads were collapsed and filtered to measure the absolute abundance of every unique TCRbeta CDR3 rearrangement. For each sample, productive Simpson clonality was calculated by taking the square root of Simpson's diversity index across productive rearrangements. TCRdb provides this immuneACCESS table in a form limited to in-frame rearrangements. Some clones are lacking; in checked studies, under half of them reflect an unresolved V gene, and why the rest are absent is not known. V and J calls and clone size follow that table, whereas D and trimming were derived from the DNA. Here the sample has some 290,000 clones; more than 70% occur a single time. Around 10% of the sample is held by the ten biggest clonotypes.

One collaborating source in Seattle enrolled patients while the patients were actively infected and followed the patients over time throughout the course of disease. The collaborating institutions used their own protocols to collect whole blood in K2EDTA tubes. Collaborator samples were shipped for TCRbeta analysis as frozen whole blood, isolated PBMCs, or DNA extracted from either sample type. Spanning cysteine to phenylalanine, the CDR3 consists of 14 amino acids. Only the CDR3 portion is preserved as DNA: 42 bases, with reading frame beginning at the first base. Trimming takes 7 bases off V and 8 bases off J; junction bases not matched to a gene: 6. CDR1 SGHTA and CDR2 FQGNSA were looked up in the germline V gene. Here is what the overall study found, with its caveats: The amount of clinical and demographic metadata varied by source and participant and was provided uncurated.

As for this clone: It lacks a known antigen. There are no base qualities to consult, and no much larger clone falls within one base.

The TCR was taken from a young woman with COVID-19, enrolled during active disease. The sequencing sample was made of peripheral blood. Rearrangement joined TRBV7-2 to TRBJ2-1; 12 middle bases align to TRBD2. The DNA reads TGTGCCAGCACAACTAGCGGGGGGAGGGATGAGCAGTTCTTC. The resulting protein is CASTTSGGRDEQFF.